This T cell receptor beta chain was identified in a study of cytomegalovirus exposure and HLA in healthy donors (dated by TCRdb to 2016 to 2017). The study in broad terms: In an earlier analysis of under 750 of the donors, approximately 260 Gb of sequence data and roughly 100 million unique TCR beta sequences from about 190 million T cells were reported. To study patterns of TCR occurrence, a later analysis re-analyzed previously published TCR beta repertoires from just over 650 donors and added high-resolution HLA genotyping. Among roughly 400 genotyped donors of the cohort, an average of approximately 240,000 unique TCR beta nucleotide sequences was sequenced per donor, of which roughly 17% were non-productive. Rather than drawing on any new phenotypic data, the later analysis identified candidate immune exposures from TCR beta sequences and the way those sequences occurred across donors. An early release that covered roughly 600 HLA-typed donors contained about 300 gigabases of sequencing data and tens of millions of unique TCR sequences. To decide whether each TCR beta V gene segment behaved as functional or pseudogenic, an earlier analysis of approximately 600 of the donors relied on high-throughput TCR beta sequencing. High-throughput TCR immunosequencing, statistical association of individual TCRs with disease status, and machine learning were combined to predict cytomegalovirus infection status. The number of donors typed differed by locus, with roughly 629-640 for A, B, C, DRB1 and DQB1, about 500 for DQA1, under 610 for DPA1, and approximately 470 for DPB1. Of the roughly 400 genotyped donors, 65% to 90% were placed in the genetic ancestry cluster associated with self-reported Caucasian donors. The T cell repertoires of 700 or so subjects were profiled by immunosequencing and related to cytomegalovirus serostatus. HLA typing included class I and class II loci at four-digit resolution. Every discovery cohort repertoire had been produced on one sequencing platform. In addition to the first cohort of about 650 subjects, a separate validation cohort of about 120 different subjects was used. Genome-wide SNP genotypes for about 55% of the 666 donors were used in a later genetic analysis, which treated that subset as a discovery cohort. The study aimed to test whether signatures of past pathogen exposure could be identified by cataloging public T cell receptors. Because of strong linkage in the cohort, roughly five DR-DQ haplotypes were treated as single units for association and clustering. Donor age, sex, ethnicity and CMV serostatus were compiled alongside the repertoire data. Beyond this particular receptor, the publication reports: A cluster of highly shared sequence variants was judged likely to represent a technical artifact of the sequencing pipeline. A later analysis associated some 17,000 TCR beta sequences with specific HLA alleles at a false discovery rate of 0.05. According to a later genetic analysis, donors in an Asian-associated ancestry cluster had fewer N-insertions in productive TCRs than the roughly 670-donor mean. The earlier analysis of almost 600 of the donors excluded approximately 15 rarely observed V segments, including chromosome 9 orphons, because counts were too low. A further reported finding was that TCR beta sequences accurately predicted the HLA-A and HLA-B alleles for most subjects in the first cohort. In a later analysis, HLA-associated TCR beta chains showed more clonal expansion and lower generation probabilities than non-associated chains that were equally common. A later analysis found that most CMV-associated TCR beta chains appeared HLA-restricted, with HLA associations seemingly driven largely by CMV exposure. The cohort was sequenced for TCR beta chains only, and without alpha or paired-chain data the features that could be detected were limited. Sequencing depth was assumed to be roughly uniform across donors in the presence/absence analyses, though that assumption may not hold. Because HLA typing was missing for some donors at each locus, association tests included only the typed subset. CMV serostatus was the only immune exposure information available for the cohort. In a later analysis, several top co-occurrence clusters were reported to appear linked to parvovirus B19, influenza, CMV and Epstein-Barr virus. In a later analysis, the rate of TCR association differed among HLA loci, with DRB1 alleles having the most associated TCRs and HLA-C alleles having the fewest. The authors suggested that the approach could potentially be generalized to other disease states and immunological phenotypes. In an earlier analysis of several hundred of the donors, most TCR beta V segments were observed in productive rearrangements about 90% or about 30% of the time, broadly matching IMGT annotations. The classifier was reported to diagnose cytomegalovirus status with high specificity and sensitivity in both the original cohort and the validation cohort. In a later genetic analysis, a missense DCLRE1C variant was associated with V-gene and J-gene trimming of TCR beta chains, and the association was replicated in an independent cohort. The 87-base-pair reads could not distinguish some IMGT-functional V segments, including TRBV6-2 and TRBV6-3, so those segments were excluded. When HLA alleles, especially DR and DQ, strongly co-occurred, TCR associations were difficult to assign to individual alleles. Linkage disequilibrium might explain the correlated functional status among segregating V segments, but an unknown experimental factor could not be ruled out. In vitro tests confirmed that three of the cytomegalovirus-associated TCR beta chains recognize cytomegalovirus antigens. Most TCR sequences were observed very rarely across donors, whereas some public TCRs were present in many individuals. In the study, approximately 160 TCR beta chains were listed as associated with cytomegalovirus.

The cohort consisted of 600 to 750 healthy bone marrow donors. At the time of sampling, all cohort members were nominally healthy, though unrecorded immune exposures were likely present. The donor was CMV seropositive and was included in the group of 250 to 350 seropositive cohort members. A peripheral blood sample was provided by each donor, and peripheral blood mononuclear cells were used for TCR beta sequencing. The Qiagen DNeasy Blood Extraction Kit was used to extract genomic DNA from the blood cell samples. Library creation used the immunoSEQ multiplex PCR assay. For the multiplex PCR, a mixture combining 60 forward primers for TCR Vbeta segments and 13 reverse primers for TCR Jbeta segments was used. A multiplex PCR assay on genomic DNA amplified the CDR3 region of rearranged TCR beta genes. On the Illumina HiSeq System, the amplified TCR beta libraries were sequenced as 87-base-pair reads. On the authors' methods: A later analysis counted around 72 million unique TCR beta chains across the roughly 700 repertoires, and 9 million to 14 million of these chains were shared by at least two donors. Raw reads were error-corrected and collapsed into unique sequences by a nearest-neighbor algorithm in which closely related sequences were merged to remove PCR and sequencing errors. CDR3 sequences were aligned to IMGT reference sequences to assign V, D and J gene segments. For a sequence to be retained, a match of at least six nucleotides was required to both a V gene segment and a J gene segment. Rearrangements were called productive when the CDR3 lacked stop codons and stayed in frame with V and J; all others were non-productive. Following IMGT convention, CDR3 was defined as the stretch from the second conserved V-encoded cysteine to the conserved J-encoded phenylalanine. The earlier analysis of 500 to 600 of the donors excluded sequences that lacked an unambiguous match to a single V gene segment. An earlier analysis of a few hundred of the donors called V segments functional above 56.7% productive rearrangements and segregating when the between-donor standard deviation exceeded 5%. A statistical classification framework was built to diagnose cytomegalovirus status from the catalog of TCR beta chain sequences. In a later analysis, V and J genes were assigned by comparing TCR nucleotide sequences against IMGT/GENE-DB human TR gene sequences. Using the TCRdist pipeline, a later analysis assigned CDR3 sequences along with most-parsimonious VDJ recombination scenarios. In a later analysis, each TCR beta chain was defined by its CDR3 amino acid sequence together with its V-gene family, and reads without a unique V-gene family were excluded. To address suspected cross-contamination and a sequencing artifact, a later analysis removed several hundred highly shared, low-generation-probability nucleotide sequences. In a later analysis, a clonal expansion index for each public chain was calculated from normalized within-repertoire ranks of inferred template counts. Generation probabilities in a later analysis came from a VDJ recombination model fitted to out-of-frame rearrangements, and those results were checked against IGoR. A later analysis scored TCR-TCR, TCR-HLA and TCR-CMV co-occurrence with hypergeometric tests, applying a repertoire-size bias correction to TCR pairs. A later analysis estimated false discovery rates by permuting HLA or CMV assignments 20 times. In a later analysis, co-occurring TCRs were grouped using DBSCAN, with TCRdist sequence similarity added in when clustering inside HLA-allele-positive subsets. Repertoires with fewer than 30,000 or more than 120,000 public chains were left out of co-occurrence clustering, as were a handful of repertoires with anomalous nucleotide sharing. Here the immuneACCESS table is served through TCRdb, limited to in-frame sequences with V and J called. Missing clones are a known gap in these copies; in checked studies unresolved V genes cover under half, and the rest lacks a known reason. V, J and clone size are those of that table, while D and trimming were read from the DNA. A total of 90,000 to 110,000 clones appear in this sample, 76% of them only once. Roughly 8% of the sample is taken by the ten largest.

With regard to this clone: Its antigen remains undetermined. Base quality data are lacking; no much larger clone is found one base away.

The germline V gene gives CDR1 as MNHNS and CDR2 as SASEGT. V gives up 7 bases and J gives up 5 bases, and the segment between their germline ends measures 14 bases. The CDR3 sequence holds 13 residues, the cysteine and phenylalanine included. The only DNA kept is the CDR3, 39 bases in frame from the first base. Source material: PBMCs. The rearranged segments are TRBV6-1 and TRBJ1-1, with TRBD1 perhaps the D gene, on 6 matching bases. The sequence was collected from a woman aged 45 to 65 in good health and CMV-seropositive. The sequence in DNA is TGTGCCAGCACCTTAACAGGGCTGACTGAAGCTTTCTTT. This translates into CASTLTGLTEAFF.